This TCR beta chain was sequenced for a study of blood T cell repertoires in COVID-19. The junction had 3 bases not matched to a gene; V was cut back by 8 bases and J by 2 bases. CDR1 and CDR2 from the germline V gene are MGHDK and SYGVNS. The CDR3 is made up of 13 amino acids. Profiled with immunoSEQ multiplex PCR; TCRdb holds only in-frame clones, not every one. The sample shows about 250,000 clones, 75% to 90% of them seen only once. This clonotype originated in a woman in her thirties who had recovered from COVID-19. The sequenced material came from PBMCs or T cells enriched from blood (not recorded which). The chain carries TRBV25-1 and TRBJ2-7; 10 nucleotides agree with TRBD2. CDR3 nucleotides: TGTGCCAGCGGACTAGCGGCGACCTACGAGCAGTACTTC. It is translated as CASGLAATYEQYF.